Listed below are T cell receptor beta chains from one sample, sequenced in a study of T cells in Graves' hyperthyroidism and ophthalmopathy. TCRdb recomputed calls from the multiplex PCR reads with MiXCR, one row per CDR3 protein. There are about 580,000 distinct CDR3 sequences in the sample; approximately 14% occur only once, and roughly 6.2% lies in the top ten. Source material: blood. Receptors were obtained from a woman aged 30 to 39 with Graves' hyperthyroidism that later progressed to Graves' ophthalmopathy. CDR3s include the opening cysteine and the closing phenylalanine or tryptophan. A D gene is named only where the DNA matches it firmly. Where a row states a size, it is once, few, many or the class of an expanded clone; other rows omit it.

>TRBV4-3|TRBJ2-7|NA|NA
CASSQGGGQVYEQYF
TGCGCCAGCAGCCAAGGGGGGGGACAGGTCTACGAGCAGTACTTC
>TRBV20-1|TRBJ1-1|NA|NA
CSAEGVPENTEAFF
TGCAGTGCGGAGGGCGTCCCGGAGAACACTGAAGCTTTCTTT
>TRBV7-9|TRBJ2-1|NA|few
CASSPTRVSDEQFF
TGTGCCAGCAGCCCGACTCGAGTGTCCGATGAGCAGTTCTTC
>TRBV5-6|TRBJ2-7|NA|NA
CASSLELGQSYEQYF
TGTGCCAGCAGCTTGGAGTTAGGGCAATCCTACGAGCAGTACTTC
>TRBV20-1|TRBJ2-1|TRBD2|few
CSARDPGGVEQFF
TGCAGTGCTAGAGATCCGGGGGGTGTTGAGCAGTTCTTC
>TRBV2|TRBJ1-2|NA|many
CASSDLREGVGYGYTF
TGTGCCAGCAGTGACCTCCGGGAGGGCGTAGGCTATGGCTACACCTTC
>TRBV28|TRBJ1-2|NA|many
CASSLWGSYGYTF
TGTGCCAGCAGTTTATGGGGCAGCTATGGCTACACCTTC
>TRBV28|TRBJ1-1|TRBD1|many
CASSSSPGQGKAFF
TGTGCCAGCAGTTCCTCCCCCGGACAGGGAAAGGCTTTCTTT
>TRBV10-2|TRBJ1-5|NA|few
CASEGRVNQPQHF
TGCGCCAGCGAGGGGCGGGTAAATCAGCCCCAGCATTTT
>TRBV19|TRBJ2-1|NA|many
CASGQGAYNEQFF
TGTGCCAGTGGGCAGGGCGCCTACAATGAGCAGTTCTTC
>TRBV5-5|TRBJ1-3|TRBD1|few
CASSFQGGASGNTIYF
TGTGCCAGCAGCTTTCAAGGGGGCGCGTCAGGAAACACCATATATTTT
>TRBV3-1|TRBJ1-2|NA|many
CASSQGRGRLGYGYTF
TGTGCCAGCAGCCAAGGCAGGGGCAGGTTGGGCTATGGCTACACCTTC
>TRBV30|TRBJ2-4|NA|many
CAWSQGGATKNIQYF
TGTGCCTGGAGCCAAGGAGGGGCGACCAAAAACATTCAGTACTTC
>TRBV24-1|TRBJ2-1|NA|many
CATSDFASSYNEQFF
TGTGCCACCAGTGATTTCGCCAGCTCCTACAATGAGCAGTTCTTC
>TRBV20-1|TRBJ2-3|TRBD2|many
CSADVAGAGDTQYF
TGCAGTGCCGATGTAGCGGGAGCGGGAGATACGCAGTATTTT
>TRBV30|TRBJ1-4|NA|many
CAWNSPRVDNEKLFF
TGTGCCTGGAATTCCCCCAGGGTCGATAATGAAAAACTGTTTTTT
>TRBV4-2|TRBJ2-7|TRBD1|few
CASSRTPGQGYEQYF
TGTGCCAGCAGCCGAACTCCGGGACAGGGCTACGAGCAGTACTTC
>TRBV12-3/TRBV12-4|TRBJ2-3|NA|many
CASSLGSTDTQYF
TGTGCCAGCAGCCTCGGGAGCACAGATACGCAGTATTTT
>TRBV27|TRBJ2-5|NA|many
CASSFVGETQYF
TGTGCCAGCAGTTTCGTAGGAGAGACCCAGTACTTC
>TRBV9|TRBJ1-6|NA|many
CASSVVAAGSPLHF
TGTGCCAGCAGCGTAGTGGCGGCCGGTTCACCCCTCCACTTT
>TRBV24-1|TRBJ1-2|NA|many
CATSDPLFLYGYTF
TGTGCCACCAGTGATCCCCTTTTCCTCTATGGCTACACCTTC
>TRBV7-3|TRBJ2-1|TRBD2|many
CASSLSGIYNEQFF
TGTGCCAGCAGCCTTAGCGGGATCTACAATGAGCAGTTCTTC
>TRBV19|TRBJ1-4|NA|NA
CASSMTSTNEKLFF
TGTGCCAGTAGTATGACCTCAACTAATGAAAAACTGTTTTTT
>TRBV5-5|TRBJ2-7|TRBD1|many
CASSLGTGVFRTEQYF
TGTGCCAGCAGCTTAGGGACAGGGGTATTCCGAACCGAGCAGTACTTC
>TRBV5-5|TRBJ2-1|NA|NA
CASSLLTGNNEQFF
TGTGCCAGCAGCTTATTGACGGGGAACAATGAGCAGTTCTTC
>TRBV7-9|TRBJ2-5|NA|NA
CASSHPGRGKETQYF
TGTGCCAGCAGCCATCCTGGAAGGGGGAAAGAGACCCAGTACTTC
>TRBV24-1|TRBJ2-1|TRBD2|few
CATSDFSGRGSGEQFF
TGTGCCACCAGTGATTTTAGCGGGAGAGGGTCCGGTGAGCAGTTCTTC
>TRBV11-2|TRBJ2-5|NA|many
CASSYDMGPETQYF
TGTGCCAGCAGCTACGACATGGGCCCAGAGACCCAGTACTTC
>TRBV20-1|TRBJ1-1|TRBD1|NA
CSASTGGYEAFF
TGCAGTGCATCGACAGGGGGCTATGAAGCTTTCTTT
>TRBV6-2/TRBV6-3|TRBJ1-4|NA|many
CASSHGSTALGEKLFF
TGTGCCAGCAGCCACGGATCGACAGCCCTCGGGGAAAAACTGTTTTTT
>TRBV30|TRBJ2-7|TRBD2|NA
CAWSPRGRSGEQYF
TGTGCCTGGAGTCCCCGCGGGAGGTCGGGCGAGCAGTACTTC
>TRBV3-1|TRBJ2-5|TRBD2|many
CASSQDVGTSGTQYF
TGTGCCAGCAGCCAAGATGTGGGGACTAGCGGGACCCAGTACTTC
>TRBV12-3/TRBV12-4|TRBJ1-1|NA|many
CASLLNAEAFF
TGTGCCAGCTTACTTAACGCTGAAGCTTTCTTT
>TRBV29-1|TRBJ1-2|NA|NA
CSVEEGAYYGYTF
TGCAGCGTTGAAGAGGGGGCTTACTATGGCTACACCTTC
>TRBV5-6|TRBJ2-7|NA|NA
CGSSSGIREQYF
TGTGGCAGCAGCTCAGGGATTCGGGAGCAGTACTTC
>TRBV12-3/TRBV12-4|TRBJ2-1|TRBD2|many
CASSLGLADSYNEQFF
TGTGCCAGCAGTTTAGGGCTAGCGGACTCCTACAATGAGCAGTTCTTC
>TRBV20-1|TRBJ1-1|NA|many
CSANYVANTEAFF
TGCAGTGCTAATTACGTAGCGAACACTGAAGCTTTCTTT
>TRBV12-3/TRBV12-4|TRBJ1-1|NA|many
CASSYQQNTEAFF
TGTGCCAGCAGTTATCAGCAGAACACTGAAGCTTTCTTT
>TRBV7-9|TRBJ2-1|NA|few
CASSLGYGREDEQFF
TGTGCCAGCAGCTTAGGGTATGGCAGGGAGGATGAGCAGTTCTTC
>TRBV6-1|TRBJ1-1|TRBD1|many
CASSYFMTGGDTEAFF
TGTGCCAGCAGTTATTTTATGACAGGGGGAGACACTGAAGCTTTCTTT